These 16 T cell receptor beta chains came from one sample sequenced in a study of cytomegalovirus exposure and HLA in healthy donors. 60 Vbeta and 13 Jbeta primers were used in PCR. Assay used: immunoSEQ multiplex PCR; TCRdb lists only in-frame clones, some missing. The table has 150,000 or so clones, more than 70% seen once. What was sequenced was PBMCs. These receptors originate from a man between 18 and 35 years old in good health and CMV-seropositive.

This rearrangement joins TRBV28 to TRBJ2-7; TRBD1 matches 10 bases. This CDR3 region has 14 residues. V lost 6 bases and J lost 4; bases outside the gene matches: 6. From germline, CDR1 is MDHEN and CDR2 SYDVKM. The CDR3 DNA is TGTGCCAGCAGCGGACAGGGGGGAACTTACGAGCAGTACTTC. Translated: CASSGQGGTYEQYF. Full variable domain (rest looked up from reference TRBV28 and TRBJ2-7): DVKVTQSSRYLVKRTGEKVFLECVQDMDHENMFWYRQDPGLGLRLIYFSYDVKMKEKGDIPEGYSVSREKKERFSLILESASTNQTSMYLCASSGQGGTYEQYFGPGTRLTVT.

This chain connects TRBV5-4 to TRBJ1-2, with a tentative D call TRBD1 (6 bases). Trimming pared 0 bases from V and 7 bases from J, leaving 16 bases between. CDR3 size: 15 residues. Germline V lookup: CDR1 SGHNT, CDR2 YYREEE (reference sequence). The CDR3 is CASSLVTLRGGGYTF. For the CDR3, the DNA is TGTGCCAGCAGCTTGGTCACCCTCAGGGGCGGTGGCTACACCTTC.

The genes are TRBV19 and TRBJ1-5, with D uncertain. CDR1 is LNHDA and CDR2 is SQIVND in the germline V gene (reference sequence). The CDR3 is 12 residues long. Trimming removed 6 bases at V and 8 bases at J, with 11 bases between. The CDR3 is CASRSGIEPQHF. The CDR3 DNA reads TGTGCCAGTAGATCGGGGATTGAGCCCCAGCATTTT. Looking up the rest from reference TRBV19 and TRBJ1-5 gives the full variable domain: DGGITQSPKYLFRKEGQNVTLSCEQNLNHDAMYWYRQDPGQGLRLIYYSQIVNDFQKGDIAEGYSVSREKKESFPLTVTSAQKNPTAFYLCASRSGIEPQHFGDGTRLSIL.

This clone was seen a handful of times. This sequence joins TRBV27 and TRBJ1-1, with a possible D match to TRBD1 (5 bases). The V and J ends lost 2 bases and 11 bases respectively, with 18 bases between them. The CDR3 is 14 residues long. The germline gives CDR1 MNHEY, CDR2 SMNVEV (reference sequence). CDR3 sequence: CASSLGSREYLAFF. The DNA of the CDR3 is TGTGCCAGCAGTTTAGGCTCCAGGGAATATCTCGCTTTCTTT.

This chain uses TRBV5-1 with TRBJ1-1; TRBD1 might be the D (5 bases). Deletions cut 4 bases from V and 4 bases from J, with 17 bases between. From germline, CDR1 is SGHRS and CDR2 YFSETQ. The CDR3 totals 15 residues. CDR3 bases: TGCGCCAGCAGCCCCCTTTCGGGTGGGGCCACTGAAGCTTTCTTT. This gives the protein CASSPLSGGATEAFF.

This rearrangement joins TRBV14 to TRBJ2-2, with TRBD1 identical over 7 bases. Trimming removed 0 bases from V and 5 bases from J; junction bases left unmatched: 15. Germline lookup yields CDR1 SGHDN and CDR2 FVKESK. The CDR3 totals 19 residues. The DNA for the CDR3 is TGTGCCAGCAGCCAAGATCGCGCGGGTGCGGTCAGGGGGACCGGGGAGCTGTTTTTT. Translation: CASSQDRAGAVRGTGELFF.

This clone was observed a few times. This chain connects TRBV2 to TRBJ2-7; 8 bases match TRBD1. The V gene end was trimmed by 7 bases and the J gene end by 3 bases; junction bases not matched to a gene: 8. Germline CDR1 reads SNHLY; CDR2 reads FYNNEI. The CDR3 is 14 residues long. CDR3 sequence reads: CASKYPGQDYEQYF. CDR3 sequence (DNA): TGTGCCAGCAAATATCCGGGACAGGACTACGAGCAGTACTTC. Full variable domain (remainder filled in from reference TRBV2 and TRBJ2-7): EPEVTQTPSHQVTQMGQEVILRCVPISNHLYFYWYRQILGQKVEFLVSFYNNEISEKSEIFDDQFSVERPDGSNFTLKIRSTKLEDSAMYFCASKYPGQDYEQYFGPGTRLTVT.

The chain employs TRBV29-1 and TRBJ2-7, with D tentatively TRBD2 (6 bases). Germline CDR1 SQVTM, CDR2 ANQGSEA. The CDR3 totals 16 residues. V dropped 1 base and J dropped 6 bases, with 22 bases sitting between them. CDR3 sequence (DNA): TGCAGCGTTGAAGGCTCGGACTACCCCGGGTCATCCGAGCAGTACTTC. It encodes CSVEGSDYPGSSEQYF.

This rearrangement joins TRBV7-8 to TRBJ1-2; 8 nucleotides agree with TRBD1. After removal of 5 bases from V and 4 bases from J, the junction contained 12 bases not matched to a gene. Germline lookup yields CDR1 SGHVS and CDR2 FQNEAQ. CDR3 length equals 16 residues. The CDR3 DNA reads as TGTGCCAGCAGCACCAGGGGGCGATCGGTTAGCTATGGCTACACCTTC. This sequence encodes CASSTRGRSVSYGYTF.

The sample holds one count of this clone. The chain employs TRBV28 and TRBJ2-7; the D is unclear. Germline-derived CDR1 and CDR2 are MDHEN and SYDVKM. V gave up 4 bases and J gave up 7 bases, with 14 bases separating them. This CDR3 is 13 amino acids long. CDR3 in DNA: TGTGCCAGCAGTTCGAGTTTCTCGTGGGAGCAGTACTTC. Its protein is CASSSSFSWEQYF.

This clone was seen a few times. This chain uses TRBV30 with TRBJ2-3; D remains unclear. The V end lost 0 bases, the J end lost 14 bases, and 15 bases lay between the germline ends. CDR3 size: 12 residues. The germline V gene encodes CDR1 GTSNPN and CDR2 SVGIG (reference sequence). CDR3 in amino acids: CAWSVSVESRYF. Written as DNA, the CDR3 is TGTGCCTGGAGTGTATCGGTGGAGAGTCGGTATTTT.

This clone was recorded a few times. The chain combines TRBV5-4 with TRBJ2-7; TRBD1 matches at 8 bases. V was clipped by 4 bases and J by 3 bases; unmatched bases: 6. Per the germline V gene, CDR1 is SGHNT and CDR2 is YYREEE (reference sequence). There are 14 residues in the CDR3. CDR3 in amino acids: CASSIGTGFYEQYF. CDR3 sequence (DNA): TGTGCCAGCAGCATCGGGACAGGATTCTACGAGCAGTACTTC.

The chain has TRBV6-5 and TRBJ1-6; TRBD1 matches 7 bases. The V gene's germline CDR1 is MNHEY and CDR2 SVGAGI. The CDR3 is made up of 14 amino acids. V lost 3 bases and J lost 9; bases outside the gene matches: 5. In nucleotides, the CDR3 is TGTGCCAGCAGTTATGAGACAGGGAGTTCACCCCTCCACTTT. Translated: CASSYETGSSPLHF.

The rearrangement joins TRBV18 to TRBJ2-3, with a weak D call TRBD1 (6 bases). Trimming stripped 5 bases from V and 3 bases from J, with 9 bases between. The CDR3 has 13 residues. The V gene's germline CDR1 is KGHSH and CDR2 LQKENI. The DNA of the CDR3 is TGTGCCAGCTCAAGGACAGTGACAGATACGCAGTATTTT. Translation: CASSRTVTDTQYF.

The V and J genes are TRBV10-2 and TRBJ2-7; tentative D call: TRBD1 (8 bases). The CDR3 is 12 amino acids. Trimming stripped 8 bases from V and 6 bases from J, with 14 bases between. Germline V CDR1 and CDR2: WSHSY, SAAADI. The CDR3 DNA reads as TGCGCCAGCGGAACAGGGGGGGGCGAGCAGTACTTC. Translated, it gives CASGTGGGEQYF.

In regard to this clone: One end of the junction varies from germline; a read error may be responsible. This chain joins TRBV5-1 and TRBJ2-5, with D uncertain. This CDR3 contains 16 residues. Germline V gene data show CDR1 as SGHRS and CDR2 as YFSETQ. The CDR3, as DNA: TGCGCCAGCAGTTTGGGAATCCGGAATACTGGCGAGGCCCAGTACTTC. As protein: CASSLGIRNTGEAQYF. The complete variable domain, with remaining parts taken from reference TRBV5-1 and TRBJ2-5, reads KAGVTQTPRYLIKTRGQQVTLSCSPISGHRSVSWYQQTPGQGLQFLFEYFSETQRNKGNFPGRFSGRQFSNSRSEMNVSTLELGDSALYLCASSLGIRNTGEAQYFGPGTRLLVL.